This TCR beta chain emerged from a study of blood T cell repertoires in COVID-19. Germline V gene sequence: CDR1 SNHLY, CDR2 FYNNEI. The CDR3 sequence is 14 residues long. V lost 7 bases, J lost 0 bases, and 9 bases lay in between. This clone was seen only once. Per the original methods: Amplifying reference gene primers gave estimates of nucleated cell counts. Clones were sequenced by immunoSEQ multiplex PCR, and TCRdb holds only the in-frame ones, with some missing. V, J and clone size were drawn from that table, and D and trimming were deduced from the DNA. The profile covers about 120,000 clones, with approximately 88% appearing a single time and approximately 0.77% taken by the ten largest.

Sequences were obtained from peripheral blood. The origin of this receptor is a woman between 65 and 79 years old with acute or convalescent COVID-19. The chain recombines TRBV2 with TRBJ2-2; possible D gene TRBD1, 5 bases. As DNA, the CDR3 is TGTGCCAGCAAACCAGGGACGAACACCGGGGAGCTGTTTTTT. This translates into CASKPGTNTGELFF. The variable domain in full, completed from reference TRBV2 and TRBJ2-2, reads EPEVTQTPSHQVTQMGQEVILRCVPISNHLYFYWYRQILGQKVEFLVSFYNNEISEKSEIFDDQFSVERPDGSNFTLKIRSTKLEDSAMYFCASKPGTNTGELFFGEGSRLTVL.